This record looks at one T cell receptor (beta chain) sequence and its context. No antigen is known for it. The source of the sample is a study of shared clonotypes between healthy human individuals. Study-level information: Three CD4 naive, three CD4 memory, two CD8 naive and one CD8 memory plate were used per donor.

Trimming stripped 0 bases from V and 2 bases from J, with 11 bases between. CDR1 is MGHRA and CDR2 is YSYEKL in the germline V gene. The CDR3 consists of 16 residues. Positive CCR7 selection of CD45RO-negative cells yielded the naive CD8 cells, and terminally differentiated effector memory CD45RA+ cells were excluded. Overall study results and limits: Around 5% was the fraction of naive CD4 clonotypes found shared across a few donors.

The method was immunoSEQ multiplex PCR; TCRdb's version includes in-frame clones alone and lacks a portion of them. The table shows about 2.1 million clones, with roughly 93% occurring only once. The chain carries TRBV4-1 and TRBJ1-3; D is unclear. Specimen: naive CD8+ T cells from PBMCs. The receptor was derived from a young man in good health. Some clones in this sample may be carry-over from other donors' samples. This CDR3 is CASSQDRTRTGNTIYF. CDR3 in DNA: TGCGCCAGCAGCCAAGATAGGACGAGGACTGGAAACACCATATATTTT.